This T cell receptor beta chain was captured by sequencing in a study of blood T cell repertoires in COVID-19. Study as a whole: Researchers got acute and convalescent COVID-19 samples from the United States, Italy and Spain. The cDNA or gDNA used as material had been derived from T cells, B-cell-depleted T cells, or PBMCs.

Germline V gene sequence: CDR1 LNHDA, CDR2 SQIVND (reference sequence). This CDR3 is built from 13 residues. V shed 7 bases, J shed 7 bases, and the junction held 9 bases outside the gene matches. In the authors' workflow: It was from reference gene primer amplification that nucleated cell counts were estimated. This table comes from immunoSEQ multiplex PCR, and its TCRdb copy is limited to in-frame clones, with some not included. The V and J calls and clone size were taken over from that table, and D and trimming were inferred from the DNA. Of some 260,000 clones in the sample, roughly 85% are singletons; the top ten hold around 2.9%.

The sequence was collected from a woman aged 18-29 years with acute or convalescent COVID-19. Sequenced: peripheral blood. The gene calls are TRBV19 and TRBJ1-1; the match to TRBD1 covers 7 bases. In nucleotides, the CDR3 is TGTGCCAGTAAGAGTCAGGGGGGCTTTGAAGCTTTCTTT. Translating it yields CASKSQGGFEAFF. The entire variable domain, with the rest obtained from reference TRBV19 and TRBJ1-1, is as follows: DGGITQSPKYLFRKEGQNVTLSCEQNLNHDAMYWYRQDPGQGLRLIYYSQIVNDFQKGDIAEGYSVSREKKESFPLTVTSAQKNPTAFYLCASKSQGGFEAFFGQGTRLTVV.